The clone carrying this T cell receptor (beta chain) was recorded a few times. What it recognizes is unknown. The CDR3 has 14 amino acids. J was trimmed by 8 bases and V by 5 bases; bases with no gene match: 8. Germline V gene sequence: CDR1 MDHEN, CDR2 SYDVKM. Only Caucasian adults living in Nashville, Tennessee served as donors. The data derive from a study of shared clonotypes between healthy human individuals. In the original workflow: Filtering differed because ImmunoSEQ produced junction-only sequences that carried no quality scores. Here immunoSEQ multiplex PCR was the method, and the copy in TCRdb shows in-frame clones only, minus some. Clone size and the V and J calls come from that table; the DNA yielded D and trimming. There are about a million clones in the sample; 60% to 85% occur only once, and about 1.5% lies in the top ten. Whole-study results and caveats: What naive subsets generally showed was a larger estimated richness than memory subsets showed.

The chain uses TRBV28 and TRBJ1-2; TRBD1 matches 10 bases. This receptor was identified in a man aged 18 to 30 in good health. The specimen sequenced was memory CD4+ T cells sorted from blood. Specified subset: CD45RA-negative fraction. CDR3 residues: CASSVGDRGWGYTF. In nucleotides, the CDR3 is TGTGCCAGCAGTGTAGGGGACAGGGGCTGGGGCTACACCTTC.